A single sample is the source of the 24 T cell receptor beta chains below, sequenced in a study of PD-1 blockade in classical Hodgkin lymphoma. The assay was immunoSEQ multiplex PCR, and TCRdb's table has in-frame clones only and misses some. The profile shows some 96,000 clones, roughly four fifths of them singletons. Brentuximab vedotin exposure varied, and every patient relapsed after autologous stem cell transplantation. The sequenced sample was peripheral blood mononuclear cells (PBMCs), obtained before the second cycle of nivolumab. These receptor sequences come from a human donor with classical Hodgkin lymphoma.

This clone was detected only a few times. CDR3 residues: CASSLGTSGPHGEQFF. CDR3 coding DNA: TGTGCCAGCAGCCTTGGGACTAGCGGGCCCCACGGGGAGCAGTTCTTC. J is TRBJ2-1 and V is TRBV11-3, with 12 bases identical to TRBD2. This CDR3 is 16 amino acids long. Germline-derived CDR1 and CDR2 are SGHNT and YENEEA. Trimming cost V 5 bases and J 10 bases; bases outside gene matches: 12.

The rearrangement joins TRBV19 to TRBJ2-2; D gene uncertain. Trimming left V 2 bases short and J 5 bases short, with 6 bases between. The CDR3 spans 13 residues. CDR1 LNHDA and CDR2 SQIVND come from the germline V gene (reference sequence). The chain's CDR3 is CASSIMPTGELFF. The CDR3, as DNA: TGTGCCAGTAGTATAATGCCAACCGGGGAGCTGTTTTTT.

This clone was detected only once. This chain links TRBV19 with TRBJ1-5; 12 nucleotides align to TRBD1. Trimming at V came to 4 bases and at J to 7 bases, leaving 2 bases not matched to a gene. Germline V gives CDR1 LNHDA, CDR2 SQIVND (reference sequence). CDR3 length: 14 residues. CDR3: CASSTGTGGQPQHF. CDR3 in DNA: TGTGCCAGTAGTACCGGGACAGGGGGCCAGCCCCAGCATTTT.

J is TRBJ2-7 and V is TRBV5-6, with TRBD2 identical over 8 bases. Trimming removed 1 base from V and 0 bases from J; junction bases left unmatched: 9. The CDR3 contains 17 residues. The V gene's germline CDR1 is SGHDT and CDR2 YYEEEE. This CDR3 reads CASSLYRIAGSSYEQYF. As DNA, the CDR3 is TGTGCCAGCAGCTTGTATAGGATAGCGGGAAGCTCCTACGAGCAGTACTTC.

The V and J genes are TRBV6-6 and TRBJ2-7, with a weak D call TRBD2 (6 bases). Trimming cost V 10 bases and J 1 base, with 17 bases left between them. The germline V gene has CDR1 MNHNY and CDR2 SVGAGI (reference sequence). CDR3 length equals 14 residues. The CDR3 nucleotides are TGTGCCATCGCCCAACGGGAGACATCCTACGAGCAGTACTTC. Protein sequence: CAIAQRETSYEQYF.

The chain is built from TRBV27 and TRBJ2-7, with 9 bases identical to TRBD1. The CDR3 sequence is 15 residues long. Trimming at V came to 5 bases and at J to 4 bases, leaving 9 bases not matched to a gene. CDR1 and CDR2 (germline): MNHEY, SMNVEV (reference sequence). The CDR3 bases are TGTGCCAGCAGTCTCGGGACAGGGAGAATGTACGAGCAGTACTTC. Translating it yields CASSLGTGRMYEQYF.

The rearrangement joins TRBV6-1 to TRBJ2-7; D is tentatively TRBD1 or TRBD2 (5 bases each). Trimming shortened V by 3 bases and J by 5 bases, and 17 bases separated the two germline ends. Per germline, CDR1 MNHNS and CDR2 SASEGT. There are 15 residues in the CDR3. The CDR3, as DNA: TGTGCCAGCAGTGATGGGACCCTGGGGAATCACGAGCAGTACTTC. This gives the protein CASSDGTLGNHEQYF.

The J gene is TRBJ1-1, the V gene TRBV18, with no clear D. Trimming cost V 1 base and J 1 base, with 10 bases left between them. Looked up from germline, CDR1 is KGHSH and CDR2 is LQKENI. CDR3 length: 15 amino acids. CDR3 bases: TGTGCCAGCTCACCACAGGCCCGGGCGAACACTGAAGCTTTCTTT. The encoded protein is CASSPQARANTEAFF. The complete variable domain, with remaining parts taken from reference TRBV18 and TRBJ1-1, reads NAGVMQNPRHLVRRRGQEARLRCSPMKGHSHVYWYRQLPEEGLKFMVYLQKENIIDESGMPKERFSAEFPKEGPSILRIQQVVRGDSAAYFCASSPQARANTEAFFGQGTRLTVV.

This clone was counted only a few times. The chain combines TRBV5-5 with TRBJ2-2; TRBD2 aligns across 8 bases. Germline loops: CDR1 SGHKS, CDR2 YYEKEE (reference sequence). The trim removed 4 bases at V and 6 bases at J, leaving 5 bases unmatched. This CDR3 has 14 residues. CDR3 protein: CASSILAGAGELFF. The CDR3 nucleotides are TGTGCCAGCAGCATCCTAGCGGGCGCCGGGGAGCTGTTTTTT.

The chain recombines TRBV19 with TRBJ2-7; 8 bases are a match to TRBD1. Germline V lookup: CDR1 LNHDA, CDR2 SQIVND (reference sequence). CDR3 size: 12 residues. V trimming: 6 bases; J trimming: 6 bases; junction bases outside the gene matches: 4. This CDR3 reads CASSRDRFEQYF. The CDR3 DNA follows: TGTGCCAGTAGCCGGGACAGGTTCGAGCAGTACTTC. The full variable domain, completed using reference TRBV19 and TRBJ2-7, is DGGITQSPKYLFRKEGQNVTLSCEQNLNHDAMYWYRQDPGQGLRLIYYSQIVNDFQKGDIAEGYSVSREKKESFPLTVTSAQKNPTAFYLCASSRDRFEQYFGPGTRLTVT.

V gene TRBV6-6 combines with J gene TRBJ2-7; D unclear. Germline V gives CDR1 MNHNY, CDR2 SVGAGI (reference sequence). Trimming cost V 5 bases and J 3 bases, with 11 bases left between them. The CDR3 runs 13 residues. CDR3 sequence (DNA): TGTGCCAGCAGTCCCCCTTATGGCTACGAGCAGTACTTC. Its translation: CASSPPYGYEQYF.

This clone came up a few times. This chain joins TRBV10-3 and TRBJ1-5, with D unclear. This CDR3 has 12 amino acids. Germline CDR1 ENHRY, CDR2 SYGVKD. V dropped 2 bases and J dropped 5 bases, with 4 bases sitting between them. CDR3 coding DNA: TGTGCCATCAGTGAGGTGGATCAGCCCCAGCATTTT. It yields the protein CAISEVDQPQHF.

The chain couples TRBV6-6 to TRBJ2-7; 15 bases fit TRBD2. J lost 2 bases, V lost 2 bases, and 1 base had no gene match. This CDR3 is built from 16 residues. Germline lookup yields CDR1 MNHNY and CDR2 SVGAGI (reference sequence). CDR3: CASSYGLAGGPYEQYF. CDR3 coding DNA: TGTGCCAGCAGTTACGGACTAGCGGGAGGGCCCTACGAGCAGTACTTC.

The rearrangement uses TRBV18 and TRBJ2-2; 13 bases agree with TRBD2. This CDR3 spans 18 amino acids. CDR1 is KGHSH, CDR2 LQKENI, per germline. V lost 5 bases, J lost 5 bases, and 11 bases stayed unmatched. CDR3 DNA sequence: TGTGCCAGCTCAGCTTATCGGACTAGCGGGAGAGATACCGGGGAGCTGTTTTTT. Translating it yields CASSAYRTSGRDTGELFF.

This chain joins TRBV10-3 and TRBJ1-2, with D possibly matching TRBD1 (5 bases). This CDR3 has 14 amino acids. CDR1 and CDR2 from the germline V gene are ENHRY and SYGVKD. V shed 2 bases and J shed 8 bases, with 15 bases lying between them. The CDR3 DNA follows: TGTGCCATCAGTGAGCCCCGGGGGGGTCGGGGCTACACCTTC. Translation: CAISEPRGGRGYTF.

The chain joins TRBV27 to TRBJ1-1, with 7 nucleotides matching TRBD1. The J segment lost 1 base and the V segment lost 6 bases, leaving 2 bases of the junction unmatched. The CDR3 totals 13 residues. Germline CDR1 and CDR2: MNHEY and SMNVEV (reference sequence). The CDR3 DNA sequence: TGTGCCAGCAGCTGGACAGGGAACACTGAAGCTTTCTTT. Its protein product is CASSWTGNTEAFF.

Notes on this clone: A much larger clone differs by one base, so this may be a read error. Within the sample, other DNA sequences also encode this same CDR3. The rearrangement joins TRBV7-6 to TRBJ2-3; D unclear. There are 13 residues in the CDR3. The germline V gene encodes CDR1 SGHVS and CDR2 FNYEAQ. CDR3 sequence: CASSAGPTDTQYF. CDR3 DNA sequence: TGCGCCAGCAGCGCAGGACCGACAGATACGCAGTATTTT.

This chain joins TRBV18 and TRBJ1-1, with D unresolved. CDR1 is KGHSH, CDR2 LQKENI, per germline. CDR3 length: 16 amino acids. Trimming removed 8 bases at V and 0 bases at J, with 19 bases between. DNA for the CDR3: TGTGCCAGCACACTCCGTCCCCAGGACCTGAACACTGAAGCTTTCTTT. This gives the protein CASTLRPQDLNTEAFF.

This sequence joins TRBV5-1 and TRBJ1-1; no clear D. Trimming took off 7 bases at V and 0 bases at J, with 10 bases between the two ends. The CDR3 is 13 residues long. Germline V gene sequence: CDR1 SGHRS, CDR2 YFSETQ. CDR3 sequence: CASGQVMNTEAFF. CDR3 DNA: TGCGCCAGCGGCCAGGTCATGAACACTGAAGCTTTCTTT.

The V gene is TRBV29-1, the J gene TRBJ1-4; D is ambiguous. Germline lookup yields CDR1 SQVTM and CDR2 ANQGSEA. The CDR3 has 13 amino acids. CDR3 coding DNA: TGCAGGGGTGGGCGAAAGGGAAATGAAAAACTGTTTTTT. This gives the protein CRGGRKGNEKLFF.

The chain is built from TRBV6-1 and TRBJ1-2; perhaps TRBD1 as D (5 bases). The CDR3 loop spans 16 amino acids. Looked up from germline, CDR1 is MNHNS and CDR2 is SASEGT. Trimming took off 4 bases at V and 4 bases at J, with 19 bases between the two ends. The CDR3 loop reads CASSGAGTTGSYGYTF. The CDR3 nucleotides are TGTGCCAGCAGTGGAGCCGGGACCACCGGGAGCTATGGCTACACCTTC.

This clone was recorded once. This sequence may be a read error, since a much larger clone differs from it by one base. This sequence joins TRBV27 and TRBJ2-7; 12 nucleotides match TRBD1. The germline CDR1 and CDR2 sequences are MNHEY and SMNVEV (reference sequence). CDR3 length: 15 amino acids. The CDR3 DNA follows: TGTGCCAGCAGTCGTAAGGGACAGGGGGCGTACGGGCAGTACTTC. Translating it yields CASSRKGQGAYGQYF.

The V and J genes are TRBV28 and TRBJ2-1; a weak D match, TRBD2 (6 bases). The CDR3 covers 15 residues. The germline V gene encodes CDR1 MDHEN and CDR2 SYDVKM. V lost 10 bases, J lost 9 bases, and 25 bases lay in between. The CDR3 region has the DNA TGTGCCATCAAAAAACGGGACTCAGAACGAGGTGAGCAGTTCTTC. Amino acid sequence: CAIKKRDSERGEQFF.

The chain couples TRBV5-1 to TRBJ2-3; 10 nucleotides align to TRBD2. Germline CDR1 reads SGHRS; CDR2 reads YFSETQ. V trimming: 4 bases; J trimming: 3 bases; junction bases outside the gene matches: 14. This CDR3 contains 18 residues. The CDR3: CASSLGAGGPGRTDTQYF. As DNA, the CDR3 is TGCGCCAGCAGCCTTGGAGCGGGAGGGCCGGGTAGGACAGATACGCAGTATTTT.